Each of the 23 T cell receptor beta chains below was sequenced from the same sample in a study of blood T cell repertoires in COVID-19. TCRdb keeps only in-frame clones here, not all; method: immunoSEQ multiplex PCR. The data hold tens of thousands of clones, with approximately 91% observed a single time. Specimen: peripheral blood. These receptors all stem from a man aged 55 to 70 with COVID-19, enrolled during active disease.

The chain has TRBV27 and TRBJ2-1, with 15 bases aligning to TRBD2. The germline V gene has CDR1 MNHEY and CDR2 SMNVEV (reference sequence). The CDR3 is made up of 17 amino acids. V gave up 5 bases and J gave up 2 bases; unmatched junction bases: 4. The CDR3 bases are TGTGCCAGCAGTCCTCGGACTAGCGGGAGGGCCTACAATGAGCAGTTCTTC. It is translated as CASSPRTSGRAYNEQFF.

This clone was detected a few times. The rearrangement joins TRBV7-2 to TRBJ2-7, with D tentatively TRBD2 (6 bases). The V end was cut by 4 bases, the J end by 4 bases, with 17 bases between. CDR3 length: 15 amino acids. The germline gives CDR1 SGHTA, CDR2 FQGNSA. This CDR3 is CASSYNGGGVYEQYF. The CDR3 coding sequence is TGTGCCAGCAGCTATAATGGGGGAGGAGTGTACGAGCAGTACTTC.

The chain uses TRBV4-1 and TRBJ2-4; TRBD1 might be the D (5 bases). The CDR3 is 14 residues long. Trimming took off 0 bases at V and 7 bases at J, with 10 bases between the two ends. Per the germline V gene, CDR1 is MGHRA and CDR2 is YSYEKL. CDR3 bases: TGCGCCAGCAGCCAAGATCGCCCAGGGAACATTCAGTACTTC. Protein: CASSQDRPGNIQYF.

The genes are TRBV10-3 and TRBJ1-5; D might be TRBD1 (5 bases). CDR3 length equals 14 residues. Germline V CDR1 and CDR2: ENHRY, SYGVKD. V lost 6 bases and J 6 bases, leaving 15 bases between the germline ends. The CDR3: CAIRGEGEGQPQHF. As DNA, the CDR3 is TGTGCCATCAGGGGGGAAGGGGAGGGTCAGCCCCAGCATTTT.

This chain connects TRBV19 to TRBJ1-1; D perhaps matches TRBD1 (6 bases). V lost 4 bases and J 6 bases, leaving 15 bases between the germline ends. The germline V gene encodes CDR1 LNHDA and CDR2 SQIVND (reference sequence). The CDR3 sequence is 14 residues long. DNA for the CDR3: TGTGCCAGTAGTACACAGGGATTTGGCTCTGAAGCTTTCTTT. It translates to CASSTQGFGSEAFF. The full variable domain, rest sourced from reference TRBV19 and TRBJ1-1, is DGGITQSPKYLFRKEGQNVTLSCEQNLNHDAMYWYRQDPGQGLRLIYYSQIVNDFQKGDIAEGYSVSREKKESFPLTVTSAQKNPTAFYLCASSTQGFGSEAFFGQGTRLTVV.

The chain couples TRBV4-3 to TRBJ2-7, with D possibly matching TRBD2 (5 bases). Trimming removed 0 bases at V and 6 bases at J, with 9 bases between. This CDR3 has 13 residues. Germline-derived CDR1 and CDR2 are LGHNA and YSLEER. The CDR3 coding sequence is TGCGCCAGCAGCCAAGATCGGGATAGCGAGCAGTACTTC. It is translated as CASSQDRDSEQYF.

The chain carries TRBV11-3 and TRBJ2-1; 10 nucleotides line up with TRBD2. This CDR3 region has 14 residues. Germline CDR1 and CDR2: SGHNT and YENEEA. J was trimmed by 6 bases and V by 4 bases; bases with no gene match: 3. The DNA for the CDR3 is TGTGCCAGCAGCTCCCTAGCGGGGGCCAATGAGCAGTTCTTC. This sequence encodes CASSSLAGANEQFF.

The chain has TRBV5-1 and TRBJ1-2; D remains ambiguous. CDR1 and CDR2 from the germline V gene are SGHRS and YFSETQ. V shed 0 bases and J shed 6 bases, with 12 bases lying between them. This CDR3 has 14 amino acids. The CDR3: CASSLAQLRDGYTF. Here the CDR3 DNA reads TGCGCCAGCAGCTTGGCCCAACTCCGAGATGGCTACACCTTC.

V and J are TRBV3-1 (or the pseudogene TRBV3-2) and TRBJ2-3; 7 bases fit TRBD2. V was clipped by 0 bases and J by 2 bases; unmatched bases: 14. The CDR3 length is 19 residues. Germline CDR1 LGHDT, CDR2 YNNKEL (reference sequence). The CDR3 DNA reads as TGTGCCAGCAGCCAAGATTGGTACGGAAGGCGGGAGCCCACAGATACGCAGTATTTT. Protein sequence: CASSQDWYGRREPTDTQYF.

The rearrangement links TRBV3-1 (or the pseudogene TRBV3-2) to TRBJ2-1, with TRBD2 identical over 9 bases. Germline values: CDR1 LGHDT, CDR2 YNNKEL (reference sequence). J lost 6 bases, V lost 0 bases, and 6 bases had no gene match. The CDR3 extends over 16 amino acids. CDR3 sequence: CASSQDLASGTNEQFF. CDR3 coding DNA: TGTGCCAGCAGCCAAGATCTGGCTAGCGGGACCAATGAGCAGTTCTTC.

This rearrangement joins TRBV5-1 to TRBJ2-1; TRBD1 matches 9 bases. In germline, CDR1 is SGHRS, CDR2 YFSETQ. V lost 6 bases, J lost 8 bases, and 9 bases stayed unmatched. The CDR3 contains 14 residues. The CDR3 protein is CASNSGTGSDEQFF. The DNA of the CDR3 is TGCGCCAGCAATTCCGGGACAGGGAGTGATGAGCAGTTCTTC. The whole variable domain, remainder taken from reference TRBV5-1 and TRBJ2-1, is KAGVTQTPRYLIKTRGQQVTLSCSPISGHRSVSWYQQTPGQGLQFLFEYFSETQRNKGNFPGRFSGRQFSNSRSEMNVSTLELGDSALYLCASNSGTGSDEQFFGPGTRLTVL.

The CDR3 DNA follows: TGTGCCAGCAGTTACGCGGGAACCTTTACCTCCTACGAGCAGTACTTC. It is translated as CASSYAGTFTSYEQYF. V is TRBV6-6 and J is TRBJ2-7; TRBD2 is a possible D gene (6 bases). Trimming took 2 bases from V and 0 from J, leaving 14 bases between them. The V gene's germline CDR1 is MNHNY and CDR2 SVGAGI (reference sequence). CDR3 size: 16 residues.

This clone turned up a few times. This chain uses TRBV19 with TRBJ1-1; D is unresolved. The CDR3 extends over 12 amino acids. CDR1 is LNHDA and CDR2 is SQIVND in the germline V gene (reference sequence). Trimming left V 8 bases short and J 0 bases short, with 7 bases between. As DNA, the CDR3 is TGTGCCAGTTCTGACTTGAACACTGAAGCTTTCTTT. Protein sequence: CASSDLNTEAFF.

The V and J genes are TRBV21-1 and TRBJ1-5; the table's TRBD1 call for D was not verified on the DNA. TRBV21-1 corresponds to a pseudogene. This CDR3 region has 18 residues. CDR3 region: CASSTHWVGLYSNQPQHF. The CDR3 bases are TGTGCCAGCAGCACCCACTGGGTGGGGCTGTATAGCAATCAGCCCCAGCATTTT.

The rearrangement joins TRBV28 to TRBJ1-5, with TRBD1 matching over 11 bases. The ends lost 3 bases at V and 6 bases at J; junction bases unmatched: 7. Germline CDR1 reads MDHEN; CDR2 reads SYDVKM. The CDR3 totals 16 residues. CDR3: CASSFLDRGQVQPQHF. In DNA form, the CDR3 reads TGTGCCAGCAGTTTTTTGGACAGGGGGCAGGTTCAGCCCCAGCATTTT.

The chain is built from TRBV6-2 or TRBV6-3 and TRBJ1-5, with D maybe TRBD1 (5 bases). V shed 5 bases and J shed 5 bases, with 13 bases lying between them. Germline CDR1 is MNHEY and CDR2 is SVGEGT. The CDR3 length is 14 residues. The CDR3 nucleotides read TGTGCCAGCAGTCTAAGGGGCGATTATCAGCCCCAGCATTTT. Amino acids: CASSLRGDYQPQHF.

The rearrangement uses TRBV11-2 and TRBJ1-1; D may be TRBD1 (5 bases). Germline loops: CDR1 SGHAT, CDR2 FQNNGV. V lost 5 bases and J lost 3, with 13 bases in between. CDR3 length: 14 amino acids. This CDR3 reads CASSLVVRDTEAFF. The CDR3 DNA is TGTGCCAGCAGCCTAGTTGTCAGGGACACTGAAGCTTTCTTT.

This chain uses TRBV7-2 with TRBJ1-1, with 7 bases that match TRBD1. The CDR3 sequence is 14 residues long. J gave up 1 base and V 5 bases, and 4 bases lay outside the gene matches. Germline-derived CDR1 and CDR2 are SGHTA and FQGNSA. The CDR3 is CASSRDRRNTEAFF. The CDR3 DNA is TGTGCCAGCAGCCGGGACAGACGGAACACTGAAGCTTTCTTT. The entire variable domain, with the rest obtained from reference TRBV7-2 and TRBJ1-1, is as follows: GAGVSQSPSNKVTEKGKDVELRCDPISGHTALYWYRQSLGQGLEFLIYFQGNSAPDKSGLPSDRFSAERTGGSVSTLTIQRTQQEDSAVYLCASSRDRRNTEAFFGQGTRLTVV.

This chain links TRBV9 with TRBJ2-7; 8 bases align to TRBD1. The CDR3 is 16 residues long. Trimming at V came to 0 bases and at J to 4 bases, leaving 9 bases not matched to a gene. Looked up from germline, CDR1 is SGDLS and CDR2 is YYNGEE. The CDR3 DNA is TGTGCCAGCAGCGTAGGTGCGAGACAGGGGATGTACGAGCAGTACTTC. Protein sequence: CASSVGARQGMYEQYF.

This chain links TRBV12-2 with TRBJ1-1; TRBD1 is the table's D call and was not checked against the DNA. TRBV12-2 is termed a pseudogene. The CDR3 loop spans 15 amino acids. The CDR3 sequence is CASRTRDRPNTEAFF. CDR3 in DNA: TGTGCAAGTCGCACTCGGGACAGACCGAACACTGAAGCTTTCTTT.

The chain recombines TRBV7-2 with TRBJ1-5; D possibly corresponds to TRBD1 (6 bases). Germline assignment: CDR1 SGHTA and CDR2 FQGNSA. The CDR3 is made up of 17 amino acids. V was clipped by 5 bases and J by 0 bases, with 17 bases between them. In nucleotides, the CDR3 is TGTGCCAGCAGCCGGTCGGGACACCTATTTAGCAATCAGCCCCAGCATTTT. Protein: CASSRSGHLFSNQPQHF. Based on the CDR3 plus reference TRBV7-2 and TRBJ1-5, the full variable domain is GAGVSQSPSNKVTEKGKDVELRCDPISGHTALYWYRQSLGQGLEFLIYFQGNSAPDKSGLPSDRFSAERTGGSVSTLTIQRTQQEDSAVYLCASSRSGHLFSNQPQHFGDGTRLSIL.

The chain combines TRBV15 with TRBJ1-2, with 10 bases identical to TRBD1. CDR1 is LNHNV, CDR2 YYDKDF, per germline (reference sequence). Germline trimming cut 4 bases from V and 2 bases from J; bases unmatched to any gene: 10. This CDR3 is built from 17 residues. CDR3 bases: TGTGCCACCAGCAACGACAGGGGGCGGCTAATGAACTATGGCTACACCTTC. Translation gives CATSNDRGRLMNYGYTF.

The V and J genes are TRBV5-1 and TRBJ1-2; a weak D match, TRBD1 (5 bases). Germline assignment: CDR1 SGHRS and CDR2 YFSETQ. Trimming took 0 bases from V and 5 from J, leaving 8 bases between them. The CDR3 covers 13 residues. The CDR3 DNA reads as TGCGCCAGCAGCTTGGGGGGCGAGTATGGCTACACCTTC. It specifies CASSLGGEYGYTF.